A single sample gave rise to the 13 T cell receptor beta chains below, sequenced in a study of T cell repertoires in cytomegalovirus infection. These TCRs' antigens remain unknown. TCRdb used MiXCR to reprocess the reads, holding one entry per CDR3 protein. This table has approximately 910,000 distinct CDR3 sequences, approximately 33% appearing once. The sample in question was cultured CD8+ T cells from PBMCs, obtained from culture after CMV antigen stimulation. These receptors were taken from a human donor in good health (CMV status not recorded). Some clones in this sample may be carry-over from other donors' samples.

The V gene is TRBV27, the J gene TRBJ2-7; TRBD2 might be the D (6 bases). There are 15 residues in the CDR3. The germline gives CDR1 MNHEY, CDR2 SMNVEV (reference sequence). V was clipped by 7 bases and J by 4 bases, with 20 bases between them. This chain's CDR3 is CASIGVTGGLYEQYF. CDR3 coding DNA: TGTGCCAGCATTGGGGTTACCGGGGGTCTATACGAGCAGTACTTC.

The CDR3 sequence is CSARTRQVDYGYTF. DNA of the CDR3: TGCAGTGCTAGAACAAGACAGGTGGACTATGGCTACACCTTC. The chain couples TRBV20-1 to TRBJ1-2; perhaps TRBD1 as D (6 bases). V lost 2 bases to trimming and J lost 3 bases, with 13 bases between them. Germline-derived CDR1 and CDR2 are DFQATT and SNEGSKA (reference sequence). The CDR3 consists of 14 residues.

This chain joins TRBV27 and TRBJ1-6; D possibly corresponds to TRBD1 (5 bases). Germline-derived CDR1 and CDR2 are MNHEY and SMNVEV (reference sequence). The CDR3 extends over 15 amino acids. Trimming took off 7 bases at V and 5 bases at J, with 15 bases between the two ends. CDR3 loop: CASTGLGGHNSPLHF. CDR3 in DNA: TGTGCCAGCACCGGGTTGGGGGGTCATAATTCACCCCTCCACTTT.

This chain uses TRBV19 with TRBJ2-7; D ambiguous. V lost 1 base and J lost 3, with 7 bases in between. In germline, CDR1 is LNHDA, CDR2 SQIVND (reference sequence). The CDR3 is 13 residues long. CDR3 sequence reads: CASSIAADYEQYF. The DNA for the CDR3 is TGTGCCAGTAGTATAGCGGCGGACTACGAGCAGTACTTC.

The J gene is TRBJ2-1, the V gene TRBV29-1, with a possible D match to TRBD2 (6 bases). The germline gives CDR1 SQVTM, CDR2 ANQGSEA. V was cut by 7 bases and J by 12 bases, with 19 bases left in between. This CDR3 has 12 amino acids. Written as DNA, the CDR3 is TGCAGCGGCGGACGGGAGAGGGGTGGGCAGTTCTTC. This gives the protein CSGGRERGGQFF.

This clonotype was detected only once. The V call is TRBV28, the J call TRBJ1-1, with D tentatively TRBD1 (6 bases). The CDR3 length is 14 residues. V dropped 7 bases and J dropped 0 bases, with 12 bases sitting between them. Germline V gene data show CDR1 as MDHEN and CDR2 as SYDVKM. CDR3 DNA: TGTGCCAGCATAGGGACAAAAATGAACACTGAAGCTTTCTTT. It is translated as CASIGTKMNTEAFF.

This clonotype was seen more than once but under ten times. The chain recombines TRBV12-3 or TRBV12-4 with TRBJ2-5, with 8 nucleotides matching TRBD2. J lost 4 bases, V lost 3 bases, and 4 bases had no gene match. CDR3 length: 14 amino acids. CDR3 DNA sequence: TGTGCCAGCAGTTTCACTAGCGGACGAGAGACCCAGTACTTC. This translates into CASSFTSGRETQYF.

This clonotype has more than one count but fewer than ten. The J gene is TRBJ1-4, the V gene TRBV7-9, with D hard to call. CDR1 and CDR2 from the germline V gene are SEHNR and FQNEAQ (reference sequence). Trimming stripped 7 bases from V and 8 bases from J, with 17 bases between. CDR3 length: 14 amino acids. CDR3 DNA: TGTGCCAGCAAGGGTCGGGTAAATCGGGAAAAACTGTTTTTT. It translates to CASKGRVNREKLFF. Complete variable domain (other parts from reference TRBV7-9 and TRBJ1-4): DTGVSQNPRHKITKRGQNVTFRCDPISEHNRLYWYRQTLGQGPEFLTYFQNEAQLEKSRLLSDRFSAERPKGSFSTLEIQRTEQGDSAMYLCASKGRVNREKLFFGSGTQLSVL.

This clonotype was recorded a few times. The chain recombines TRBV3-1 with TRBJ2-1; 7 positions match TRBD1. The CDR3 contains 13 residues. The V gene's germline CDR1 is LGHDT and CDR2 YNNKEL (reference sequence). Trimming cost V 3 bases and J 8 bases; bases outside gene matches: 4. The CDR3 reads CASSQVDRDEQFF. Here the CDR3 DNA reads TGTGCCAGCAGCCAGGTCGACAGGGATGAGCAGTTCTTC.

This clonotype was counted a few times. The chain has TRBV12-3 or TRBV12-4 and TRBJ2-7; TRBD1 matches 8 bases. Losses at the gene ends were 6 bases for V and 5 bases for J; bases not matched to a gene: 9. The CDR3 is made up of 14 amino acids. The CDR3 nucleotides are TGTGCCAGCAGGTACAGGGGGTCCCCCCACGAGCAGTACTTC. Residues: CASRYRGSPHEQYF.

This clonotype was counted many times. This chain uses TRBV7-3 with TRBJ2-1, with 7 nucleotides matching TRBD2. The CDR3 runs 17 residues. With V trimmed by 4 bases and J by 9 bases, 18 bases remained unmatched. Germline lookup yields CDR1 SGHTA and CDR2 FQGTGA. The CDR3 DNA reads TGTGCCAGCAGCTCAACGACTAGCTCGGGGGTGGTTATTGAGCAGTTCTTC. Translation: CASSSTTSSGVVIEQFF.

This clonotype was recorded once. This chain connects TRBV6-8 to TRBJ2-5, with 8 nucleotides matching TRBD1. Germline CDR1 is MNHGY and CDR2 is SAAAGT. Trimming took 4 bases from V and 4 from J; bases not matched to a gene: 8. This CDR3 contains 15 residues. CDR3 region: CASSSRTGRGETQYF. CDR3 nucleotide sequence: TGTGCCAGCAGTTCGAGGACAGGGCGAGGAGAGACCCAGTACTTC.

The gene calls are TRBV7-9 and TRBJ1-1; D remains unclear. The CDR3 contains 16 residues. V shed 5 bases and J shed 0 bases, with 16 bases lying between them. Germline lookup yields CDR1 SEHNR and CDR2 FQNEAQ (reference sequence). The DNA of the CDR3 is TGTGCCAGCAGCGCCCGCGCCGGATACATGAACACTGAAGCTTTCTTT. Its protein product is CASSARAGYMNTEAFF.